These T cell receptor beta chains were read from a single sample in a study of cytomegalovirus exposure and HLA in healthy donors. Generated by immunoSEQ multiplex PCR, the TCRdb table keeps only in-frame clones and is missing some. The sample includes 150,000 to 200,000 clones, approximately 84% seen only once; the top ten take under 6%. The sample comprised PBMCs. The source is a woman aged 45 to 65 in good health and CMV-seropositive. The CDR3 runs from the conserved cysteine through the conserved F or W. The D gene is left open where the match is weak. Clone size is stated in some rows and not others, as once, few, many or a class when expanded.

V	D	size	J	CDR3	DNA
TRBV7-2	NA	NA	TRBJ1-1	CASSGQPNTEAFF	TGTGCCAGCAGCGGGCAGCCGAACACTGAAGCTTTCTTT
TRBV6-6	NA	NA	TRBJ2-5	CASLTEGSRFVSTQYF	TGTGCCAGCCTAACGGAGGGCTCCCGGTTTGTGTCGACCCAGTACTTC
TRBV7-9	TRBD1	NA	TRBJ1-4	CATDRGYVDNEKLFF	TGTGCCACGGACAGGGGTTATGTTGATAATGAAAAACTGTTTTTT
TRBV4-1	TRBD2	NA	TRBJ2-3	CASSPLAGISTDTQYF	TGCGCCAGCAGTCCGCTAGCGGGGATTAGCACAGATACGCAGTATTTT
TRBV5-1	NA	NA	TRBJ2-7	CASSFWDNNEQYF	TGCGCCAGCAGCTTCTGGGACAACAACGAGCAGTACTTC
TRBV11-3	NA	NA	TRBJ2-2	CAAINRRTERAGELFF	TGTGCCGCCATCAATCGCCGGACGGAGAGGGCCGGGGAGCTGTTTTTT
TRBV6-5	NA	NA	TRBJ2-7	CASCSPGMGEQYF	TGTGCCAGCTGCTCGCCGGGAATGGGAGAGCAGTACTTC
TRBV7-2	NA	NA	TRBJ2-3	CASSLMAEVTDTQYF	TGTGCCAGCAGCTTAATGGCGGAAGTCACAGATACGCAGTATTTT
TRBV28	TRBD2	few	TRBJ2-2	CASLNPSGLVGELFF	TGTGCCAGCCTCAACCCTAGCGGGCTAGTCGGGGAGCTGTTTTTT
TRBV11-3	NA	few	TRBJ1-1	CASSASTGRNTEAFF	TGTGCCAGCAGCGCCTCCACAGGGCGGAACACTGAAGCTTTCTTT
TRBV6-5	TRBD2	NA	TRBJ2-1	CASRLIAGAYNEQFF	TGTGCCAGCAGACTCATAGCGGGAGCTTACAATGAGCAGTTCTTC
TRBV5-4	TRBD1	NA	TRBJ2-7	CASTQRGTGGGQMTFYEQYF	TGTGCCAGCACGCAGCGAGGGACAGGGGGAGGCCAGATGACTTTCTACGAGCAGTACTTC
TRBV2	NA	NA	TRBJ1-2	CASSEVSALGGIKGYTF	TGTGCCAGCAGTGAAGTTAGCGCGTTAGGGGGAATTAAGGGCTACACCTTC